This entry lists 5 T cell receptor beta chains sequenced from one sample in a study of metastatic and nonmetastatic thyroid tumors. TCRdb reassembled clones from the PCR reads with MiXCR. The sample has just under 45,000 clones; under 4% are singletons. There were no patients who had received any treatment before thyroid surgery. Sequencing input: blood. These receptors were obtained from a female donor with papillary thyroid cancer or a benign thyroid nodule (not recorded which). Some clones in this sample may be carry-over from other donors' samples.

At least ten counts were recorded for this clone. The chain's CDR3 is CASNLGQGPYGYTF. The DNA of the CDR3 is TGTGCCAGCAATCTGGGACAGGGACCCTATGGCTACACCTTC. This chain connects TRBV19 to TRBJ1-2; 9 nucleotides align to TRBD1. V dropped 9 bases and J dropped 4; count of bases not matched to a gene: 9. The CDR3 extends over 14 amino acids. Germline CDR1 reads LNHDA; CDR2 reads SQIVND (reference sequence). Filled out from reference TRBV19 and TRBJ1-2, the complete variable domain reads DGGITQSPKYLFRKEGQNVTLSCEQNLNHDAMYWYRQDPGQGLRLIYYSQIVNDFQKGDIAEGYSVSREKKESFPLTVTSAQKNPTAFYLCASNLGQGPYGYTFGSGTRLTVV.

DNA of the CDR3: TGTGCCAGTAGTATAAGTCTAGCGGGGAGCACAGATACGCAGTATTTT. It specifies CASSISLAGSTDTQYF. This rearrangement joins TRBV19 to TRBJ2-3; 9 nucleotides align to TRBD2. The CDR3 spans 16 residues. Germline assignment: CDR1 LNHDA and CDR2 SQIVND (reference sequence). V trimming: 2 bases; J trimming: 0 bases; junction bases outside the gene matches: 3.

There are many counts of this clone. This chain uses TRBV27 with TRBJ2-5; unclear D gene. Trimming shortened V by 5 bases and J by 2 bases, and 12 bases separated the two germline ends. CDR3 size: 14 residues. Germline V gene lookup returns CDR1 MNHEY and CDR2 SMNVEV (reference sequence). The CDR3 DNA sequence: TGTGCCAGCAGTCCGCTCTCCCCTCAAGAGACCCAGTACTTC. This translates into CASSPLSPQETQYF.

This clone was found a few times. CDR3 in DNA: TGTGCCAGCAGCTTCGACACAAACTATGGCTACACCTTC. Amino acids: CASSFDTNYGYTF. The rearrangement links TRBV14 to TRBJ1-2; D remains unclear. The CDR3 has 13 residues. Germline V CDR1 and CDR2: SGHDN, FVKESK. The germline V and J ends were trimmed by 5 bases and 2 bases, with 9 bases remaining between them.

The rearrangement joins TRBV11-3 to TRBJ1-4; D uncertain. CDR1 and CDR2 from the germline V gene are SGHNT and YENEEA. The CDR3 runs 16 residues. V shed 5 bases and J shed 6 bases, with 19 bases lying between them. The CDR3 bases are TGTGCCAGCAGCCTGGGCCTGGCCTCAAGGGATGAAAAACTGTTTTTT. Amino acid sequence: CASSLGLASRDEKLFF.